The clone carrying this T cell receptor (beta chain) was recorded once. The table came from immunoSEQ multiplex PCR; TCRdb's copy has only in-frame clones and leaves some out. Of 2 million to 2.5 million clones in the sample, about 94% are singletons; the top ten hold over 0.1%. CDR1 PRHDT and CDR2 FYEKMQ come from the germline V gene (reference sequence). V was clipped by 4 bases and J by 8 bases, with 20 bases between them. CDR3 length equals 16 residues. The record originates from a study of shared clonotypes between healthy human individuals. The chain is built from TRBV13 and TRBJ2-2, with TRBD1 as a possible D gene (6 bases). Sequenced sample: naive CD4+ T cells sorted from blood. Indicated subset: CD45RA+ positively selected. The clonotype originates from a man aged 18 to 29 in good health. CDR3 in DNA: TGTGCCAGCAGCTACGACCCCCTACAGGGAAGGGGGGAGCTGTTTTTT. Translated, it gives CASSYDPLQGRGELFF.